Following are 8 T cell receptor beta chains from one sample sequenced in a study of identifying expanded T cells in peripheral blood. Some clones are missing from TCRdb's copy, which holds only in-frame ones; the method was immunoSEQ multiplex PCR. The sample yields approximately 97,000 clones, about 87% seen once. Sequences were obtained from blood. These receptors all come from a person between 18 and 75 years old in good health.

CDR3 residues: CASRRGERDLLHGNEQFF. CDR3 DNA: TGCGCCAGCCGTCGGGGAGAACGGGACCTCCTACATGGCAATGAGCAGTTCTTC. V is TRBV10-1 and J is TRBJ2-1; D tentatively reads TRBD1 or TRBD2 (5 bases each). The CDR3 is 18 amino acids. V lost 8 bases, J lost 6 bases, and 29 bases lay in between. CDR1 WNHNN and CDR2 SYGVQD come from the germline V gene (reference sequence).

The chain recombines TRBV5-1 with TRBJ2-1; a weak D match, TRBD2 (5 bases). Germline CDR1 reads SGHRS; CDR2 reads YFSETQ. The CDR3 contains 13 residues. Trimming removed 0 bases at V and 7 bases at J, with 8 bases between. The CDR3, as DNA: TGCGCCAGCAGCTTGGTTTCGGGAAATGAGCAGTTCTTC. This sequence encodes CASSLVSGNEQFF.

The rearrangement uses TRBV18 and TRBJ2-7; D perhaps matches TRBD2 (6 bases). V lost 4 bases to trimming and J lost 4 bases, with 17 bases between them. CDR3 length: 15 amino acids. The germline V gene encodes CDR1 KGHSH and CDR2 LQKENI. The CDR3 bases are TGTGCCAGCTCACTACGACTAGACTCTGGGTACGAGCAGTACTTC. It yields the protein CASSLRLDSGYEQYF.

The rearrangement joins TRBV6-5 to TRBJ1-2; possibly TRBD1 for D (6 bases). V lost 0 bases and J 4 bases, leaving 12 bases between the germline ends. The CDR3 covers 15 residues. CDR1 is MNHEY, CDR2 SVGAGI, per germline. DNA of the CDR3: TGTGCCAGCAGTTACTCACCGGGGGCAGTCTATGGCTACACCTTC. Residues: CASSYSPGAVYGYTF.

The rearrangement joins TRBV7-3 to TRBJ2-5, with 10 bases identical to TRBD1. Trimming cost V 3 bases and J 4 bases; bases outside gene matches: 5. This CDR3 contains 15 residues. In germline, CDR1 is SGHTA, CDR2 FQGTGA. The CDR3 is CASSFGDRGRETQYF. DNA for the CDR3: TGTGCCAGCAGCTTCGGCGACAGGGGGCGAGAGACCCAGTACTTC. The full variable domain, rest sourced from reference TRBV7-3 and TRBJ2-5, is GAGVSQTPSNKVTEKGKYVELRCDPISGHTALYWYRQSLGQGPEFLIYFQGTGAADDSGLPNDRFFAVRPEGSVSTLKIQRTERGDSAVYLCASSFGDRGRETQYFGPGTRLLVL.

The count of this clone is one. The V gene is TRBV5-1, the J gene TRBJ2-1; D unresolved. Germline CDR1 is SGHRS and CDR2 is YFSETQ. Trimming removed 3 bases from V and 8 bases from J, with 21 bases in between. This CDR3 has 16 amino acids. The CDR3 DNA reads TGCGCCAGCAGCTCACCCGCCAATCCTCACCCCGATGAGCAGTTCTTC. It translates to CASSSPANPHPDEQFF.

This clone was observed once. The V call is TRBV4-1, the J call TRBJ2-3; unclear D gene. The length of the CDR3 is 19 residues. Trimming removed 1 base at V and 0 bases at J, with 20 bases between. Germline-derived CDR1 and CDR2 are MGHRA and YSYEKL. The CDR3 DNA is TGCGCCAGCAGCCAAGGCCTCAATCCATCGCGGTTTAGCACAGATACGCAGTATTTT. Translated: CASSQGLNPSRFSTDTQYF.

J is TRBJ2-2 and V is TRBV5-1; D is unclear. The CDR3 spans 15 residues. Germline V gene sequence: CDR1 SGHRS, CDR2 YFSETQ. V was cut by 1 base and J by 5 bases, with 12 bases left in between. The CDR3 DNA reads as TGCGCCAGCAGCTTGCAACGTCCGCGAACCGGGGAGCTGTTTTTT. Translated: CASSLQRPRTGELFF.